Below are 32 T cell receptor beta chains sequenced from a single sample in a study of T cell changes during pregnancy in multiple sclerosis. Data came from immunoSEQ multiplex PCR; TCRdb stores just in-frame clones and leaves some out. Of around 80,000 clones in the sample, about 92% are singletons; the top ten hold around 1.4%. The material was peripheral blood, obtained before pregnancy. The receptors shown here come from a female donor with multiple sclerosis, enrolled in a pregnancy study.

The V gene is TRBV7-3, the J gene TRBJ2-1, with TRBD2 identical over 10 bases. The trim removed 2 bases at V and 7 bases at J, leaving 11 bases unmatched. Germline CDR1 reads SGHTA; CDR2 reads FQGTGA. This CDR3 region has 17 residues. CDR3 loop: CASSLGPSGGGENEQFF. DNA of the CDR3: TGTGCCAGCAGCTTAGGACCTAGCGGGGGAGGGGAGAATGAGCAGTTCTTC.

The chain has TRBV4-1 and TRBJ1-6; D unresolved. The germline gives CDR1 MGHRA, CDR2 YSYEKL. The CDR3 consists of 15 residues. V lost 0 bases and J 3 bases, leaving 6 bases between the germline ends. The CDR3 DNA reads as TGCGCCAGCAGCCAAGATCCCAGCTATAATTCACCCCTCCACTTT. Amino acids: CASSQDPSYNSPLHF.

Turning to this clone: The germline gene is not matched at one end of the junction; a read error may be the cause. The gene calls are TRBV7-7 and TRBJ2-7; D may be TRBD2 (5 bases). The CDR3 totals 15 residues. The V gene's germline CDR1 is SSHAT and CDR2 FNYEAQ (reference sequence). CDR3 protein: CASSLRLAPTYEQYF. CDR3 in DNA: TGTGCTAGCAGCTTAAGGCTAGCTCCAACCTACGAGCAGTACTTC.

The gene calls are TRBV10-3 and TRBJ1-2, with D uncertain. The CDR3 loop spans 14 amino acids. V lost 0 bases and J lost 4, with 9 bases in between. Germline CDR1 is ENHRY and CDR2 is SYGVKD. The CDR3 bases are TGTGCCATCAGTGAGTCGATCGGAGGCTATGGCTACACCTTC. Translation: CAISESIGGYGYTF.

The chain is built from TRBV7-9 and TRBJ2-7; the match to TRBD1 covers 7 bases. This CDR3 has 13 residues. The ends lost 5 bases at V and 6 bases at J; junction bases unmatched: 7. The germline CDR1 and CDR2 sequences are SEHNR and FQNEAQ (reference sequence). CDR3 DNA sequence: TGTGCCAGCAGCCGGGACAGCCCTCTCGAGCAGTACTTC. Its translation is CASSRDSPLEQYF.

The chain uses TRBV27 and TRBJ1-4; no reliable D call. Germline V gene data show CDR1 as MNHEY and CDR2 as SMNVEV (reference sequence). V dropped 5 bases and J dropped 0 bases, with 4 bases sitting between them. This CDR3 has 13 residues. CDR3 sequence reads: CASSQTTNEKLFF. The DNA of the CDR3 is TGTGCCAGCAGTCAAACAACTAATGAAAAACTGTTTTTT.

This rearrangement joins TRBV7-3 to TRBJ2-3, with D maybe TRBD1 (6 bases). CDR1 and CDR2 (germline): SGHTA, FQGTGA. With 5 bases removed from V and 4 bases from J, the gap between germline ends came to 10 bases. This CDR3 contains 13 residues. The DNA for the CDR3 is TGTGCCAGCAGCCGAGACAGGCCAGATACGCAGTATTTT. Amino acids: CASSRDRPDTQYF. The complete variable domain, with remaining parts taken from reference TRBV7-3 and TRBJ2-3, reads GAGVSQTPSNKVTEKGKYVELRCDPISGHTALYWYRQSLGQGPEFLIYFQGTGAADDSGLPNDRFFAVRPEGSVSTLKIQRTERGDSAVYLCASSRDRPDTQYFGPGTRLTVL.

This clone has only a few counts. The V and J genes are TRBV9 and TRBJ2-1, with 8 bases that match TRBD2. The CDR3 extends over 14 amino acids. V dropped 4 bases and J dropped 5; count of bases not matched to a gene: 5. Germline-derived CDR1 and CDR2 are SGDLS and YYNGEE. The CDR3 sequence: CASSLGLGNNEQFF. The CDR3 nucleotides are TGTGCCAGCAGCTTGGGACTAGGGAACAATGAGCAGTTCTTC. Full variable domain (rest looked up from reference TRBV9 and TRBJ2-1): DSGVTQTPKHLITATGQRVTLRCSPRSGDLSVYWYQQSLDQGLQFLIQYYNGEERAKGNILERFSAQQFPDLHSELNLSSLELGDSALYFCASSLGLGNNEQFFGPGTRLTVL.

In nucleotides, the CDR3 is TGCGCCAGCAGCTCCCAAATGGGGGCCCTCTATGGCTACACCTTC. Encoded protein: CASSSQMGALYGYTF. The rearrangement links TRBV5-1 to TRBJ1-2; tentatively, D is TRBD1 (6 bases). V lost 3 bases to trimming and J lost 4 bases, with 16 bases between them. The CDR3 loop spans 15 amino acids. The germline CDR1 and CDR2 sequences are SGHRS and YFSETQ.

The chain recombines TRBV4-1 with TRBJ1-1; TRBD1 agrees at 7 bases. This CDR3 comprises 14 residues. Losses at the gene ends were 2 bases for V and 5 bases for J; bases not matched to a gene: 5. Looked up from germline, CDR1 is MGHRA and CDR2 is YSYEKL. The CDR3 sequence is CASSQPTGLTEAFF. As DNA, the CDR3 is TGCGCCAGCAGCCAACCGACAGGGTTGACTGAAGCTTTCTTT.

The genes are TRBV2 and TRBJ2-1, with D possibly TRBD2 on 5 matching bases. V was shortened by 7 bases and J by 0 bases, with 22 bases between the two germline ends. The CDR3 totals 18 residues. Germline loops: CDR1 SNHLY, CDR2 FYNNEI. DNA of the CDR3: TGTGCCAGCACAGAAAGGACGGGATCGGGTCCCTCCTACAATGAGCAGTTCTTC. This sequence encodes CASTERTGSGPSYNEQFF.

The rearrangement links TRBV5-5 to TRBJ1-2; tentatively, D is TRBD1 (5 bases). The CDR3 has 14 residues. Germline CDR1 reads SGHKS; CDR2 reads YYEKEE (reference sequence). Between the trimmed V and J ends, which lost 2 bases and 5 bases, there was a span of 13 bases. The CDR3 here is CASSFTGTEYGYTF. The CDR3 DNA is TGTGCCAGCAGCTTCACCGGGACTGAGTATGGCTACACCTTC.

The CDR3 loop is CASSWRQAINEKLFF. DNA of the CDR3: TGTGCCAGCAGCTGGAGACAGGCTATTAATGAAAAACTGTTTTTT. This rearrangement joins TRBV11-2 to TRBJ1-4; tentative D call: TRBD1 (6 bases). Germline CDR1 and CDR2: SGHAT and FQNNGV. This CDR3 contains 15 residues. The germline V and J ends were trimmed by 4 bases and 4 bases, with 13 bases remaining between them.

The chain combines TRBV27 with TRBJ1-6; TRBD1 matches 8 bases. The CDR3 is 14 amino acids. V shed 7 bases, J shed 10 bases, and the junction held 9 bases outside the gene matches. The germline V gene encodes CDR1 MNHEY and CDR2 SMNVEV (reference sequence). In DNA form, the CDR3 reads TGTGCCAGCAAAATCGGACAGGGCGGATCACCCCTCCACTTT. It encodes CASKIGQGGSPLHF.

The chain combines TRBV6-1 with TRBJ1-2; D gene ambiguous. With 7 bases removed from V and 0 bases from J, the gap between germline ends came to 9 bases. The CDR3 spans 13 residues. The V gene's germline CDR1 is MNHNS and CDR2 SASEGT. CDR3 coding DNA: TGTGCCAGCACTTGGACTCCTAACTATGGCTACACCTTC. This encodes CASTWTPNYGYTF.

V and J are TRBV4-1 and TRBJ1-3, with D unresolved. V lost 2 bases and J 0 bases, leaving 5 bases between the germline ends. The CDR3 is 14 amino acids. Germline V gene data show CDR1 as MGHRA and CDR2 as YSYEKL. CDR3 in amino acids: CASSQFRSGNTIYF. In DNA, the CDR3 is TGCGCCAGCAGCCAATTCCGCTCTGGAAACACCATATATTTT.

The rearrangement joins TRBV29-1 to TRBJ1-2; possibly TRBD1 for D (5 bases). Trimming shortened V by 6 bases and J by 2 bases, and 13 bases separated the two germline ends. CDR3 length equals 13 residues. CDR1 and CDR2 from the germline V gene are SQVTM and ANQGSEA. The CDR3 loop reads CSVGSGGNYGYTF. In DNA form, the CDR3 reads TGCAGCGTCGGATCGGGGGGGAACTATGGCTACACCTTC.

V is TRBV27 and J is TRBJ1-6; no reliable D call. The CDR3 runs to 17 residues. Germline CDR1 MNHEY, CDR2 SMNVEV (reference sequence). The V gene lost 2 bases and the J gene lost 0 bases, with 11 bases spanning the gap. The CDR3 bases are TGTGCCAGCAGTTTACAGGTCCCTGGCTCCTATAATTCACCCCTCCACTTT. Translated, it gives CASSLQVPGSYNSPLHF.

V gene TRBV2 combines with J gene TRBJ1-1; TRBD1 matches 8 bases. Unmatched junction bases numbered 7, after V lost 7 bases and J lost 0 bases. The CDR3 extends over 15 amino acids. Germline V CDR1 and CDR2: SNHLY, FYNNEI. DNA of the CDR3: TGTGCCAGCATCCACAGGACAGGGATGAACACTGAAGCTTTCTTT. As protein: CASIHRTGMNTEAFF.

CDR3 amino acids: CASTGGQRNYGYTF. The CDR3 DNA is TGTGCCAGCACCGGGGGTCAACGTAACTATGGCTACACCTTC. The rearrangement uses TRBV11-2 and TRBJ1-2; the D gene is possibly TRBD1 (5 bases). This CDR3 has 14 residues. Germline assignment: CDR1 SGHAT and CDR2 FQNNGV. Trimming stripped 7 bases from V and 1 base from J, with 13 bases between.

This chain connects TRBV5-1 to TRBJ2-7; D may be TRBD1 (6 bases). This CDR3 region has 13 residues. V lost 3 bases and J lost 1, with 8 bases in between. Germline CDR1 and CDR2: SGHRS and YFSETQ. In DNA form, the CDR3 reads TGCGCCAGCAGCTCGACAGGTTCCTACGAGCAGTACTTC. Protein: CASSSTGSYEQYF.

The rearrangement links TRBV11-3 to TRBJ2-2; perhaps TRBD1 as D (6 bases). The germline gives CDR1 SGHNT, CDR2 YENEEA. The CDR3 length is 15 residues. Trimming left V 4 bases short and J 4 bases short, with 13 bases between. The CDR3 nucleotides read TGTGCCAGCAGCTCCGGACAGATCGGCACCGGGGAGCTGTTTTTT. It is translated as CASSSGQIGTGELFF.

The chain employs TRBV18 and TRBJ2-1; perhaps TRBD2 as D (6 bases). Trimming stripped 0 bases from V and 5 bases from J, with 20 bases between. Germline V gene lookup returns CDR1 KGHSH and CDR2 LQKENI. CDR3 length: 18 residues. The CDR3 sequence is CASSPPHSLPGLDNEQFF. In nucleotides, the CDR3 is TGTGCCAGCTCACCACCGCACAGCCTTCCGGGACTCGACAATGAGCAGTTCTTC.

The chain couples TRBV19 to TRBJ2-3; tentatively, D is TRBD1 (6 bases). The germline gives CDR1 LNHDA, CDR2 SQIVND (reference sequence). Trimming shortened V by 3 bases and J by 2 bases, and 12 bases separated the two germline ends. CDR3 size: 15 residues. CDR3 protein: CASSIPQGTTDTQYF. CDR3 in DNA: TGTGCCAGTAGTATCCCGCAGGGGACCACAGATACGCAGTATTTT. Combining the CDR3 with reference TRBV19 and TRBJ2-3 gives the whole variable domain DGGITQSPKYLFRKEGQNVTLSCEQNLNHDAMYWYRQDPGQGLRLIYYSQIVNDFQKGDIAEGYSVSREKKESFPLTVTSAQKNPTAFYLCASSIPQGTTDTQYFGPGTRLTVL.

The V gene is TRBV28, the J gene TRBJ2-7; TRBD1 agrees at 9 bases. The J segment lost 6 bases and the V segment lost 5 bases, leaving 5 bases of the junction unmatched. Germline CDR1 MDHEN, CDR2 SYDVKM. CDR3 size: 13 residues. The CDR3 sequence: CASSRTGVGEQYF. CDR3 DNA sequence: TGTGCCAGCAGTAGGACAGGGGTCGGCGAGCAGTACTTC.

The CDR3 DNA follows: TGTGCCAGCACCTCTACGGGGGGAAGCTCCTACAATGAGCAGTTCTTC. Amino acids: CASTSTGGSSYNEQFF. The rearrangement uses TRBV13 and TRBJ2-1; 7 bases align to TRBD2. The CDR3 sequence is 16 residues long. Germline values: CDR1 PRHDT, CDR2 FYEKMQ (reference sequence). V lost 7 bases, J lost 0 bases, and 9 bases stayed unmatched.

This clone has only one observation. The chain combines TRBV18 with TRBJ2-3; possibly TRBD2 for D (6 bases). CDR1 and CDR2 from the germline V gene are KGHSH and LQKENI. V lost 1 base and J lost 10, with 9 bases in between. The CDR3 sequence is 12 residues long. The DNA of the CDR3 is TGTGCCAGCTCACCACGGGAGGCAGCGCAGTATTTT. It translates to CASSPREAAQYF.

This clone was counted only a few times. The gene calls are TRBV27 and TRBJ1-1; possible D gene TRBD1, 6 bases. There are 12 residues in the CDR3. Germline V gene lookup returns CDR1 MNHEY and CDR2 SMNVEV (reference sequence). The V and J ends lost 6 bases and 7 bases respectively, with 12 bases between them. CDR3 sequence: CASSPQGLEAFF. CDR3 nucleotides: TGTGCCAGCAGCCCCCAGGGGCTTGAAGCTTTCTTT.

The chain links TRBV30 to TRBJ1-6; D ambiguous. This CDR3 has 14 amino acids. Trimming stripped 0 bases from V and 12 bases from J, with 15 bases between. Germline CDR1 and CDR2: GTSNPN and SVGIG (reference sequence). CDR3 residues: CAWSVEPQRRPLHF. In nucleotides, the CDR3 is TGTGCCTGGAGTGTGGAGCCTCAGAGGAGACCCCTCCACTTT.

The chain combines TRBV29-1 with TRBJ1-2; D gene unclear. The CDR3 runs 12 residues. Germline V gene lookup returns CDR1 SQVTM and CDR2 ANQGSEA. The ends were cut back, 7 bases at V and 2 bases at J, with 11 bases in the middle. The CDR3 sequence: CSGGELNYGYTF. Written as DNA, the CDR3 is TGCAGCGGCGGGGAGCTCAACTATGGCTACACCTTC.

This clone has more than one count but fewer than ten. The rearrangement uses TRBV6-1 and TRBJ2-7; 9 bases agree with TRBD2. The CDR3 covers 13 residues. V shed 8 bases, J shed 3 bases, and the junction held 5 bases outside the gene matches. The germline CDR1 and CDR2 sequences are MNHNS and SASEGT. CDR3 sequence reads: CASGLAGIYEQYF. In DNA form, the CDR3 reads TGTGCCAGCGGTCTAGCGGGGATCTACGAGCAGTACTTC.

This sequence joins TRBV7-9 and TRBJ2-2, with a weak D call TRBD1 (5 bases). The CDR3 length is 16 residues. Germline V gene lookup returns CDR1 SEHNR and CDR2 FQNEAQ (reference sequence). Trimming shortened V by 10 bases and J by 3 bases, and 21 bases separated the two germline ends. The CDR3 coding sequence is TGTGCCATAAACCGTAGGAAGGGGAAGGACACCGGGGAGCTGTTTTTT. Its protein is CAINRRKGKDTGELFF.